The 7 T cell receptor beta chains in this list originate from one sample, sequenced in a study of vaccination effects on CD4 cells after COVID-19. Clones were sequenced by immunoSEQ multiplex PCR, and TCRdb holds only the in-frame ones, with some missing. Of 50,000 to 65,000 clones listed, over 75% are singletons. CD4+ T cells specific for antigen were expanded with viral peptide pools by the ViraFEST assay before sequencing. Culture proceeded for 10 days, and CD4+ T cells were then isolated. Their specific antigens are unknown. The starting material was CD4+ T cells from PBMCs cultured with HCoV-229E spike peptides, obtained before COVID-19 vaccination. The source is a human donor who received a COVID-19 vaccine.

The chain employs TRBV3-1 (or the pseudogene TRBV3-2) and TRBJ1-1, with D unresolved. The V gene's germline CDR1 is LGHDT and CDR2 YNNKEL (reference sequence). V lost 6 bases and J lost 7, with 15 bases in between. This CDR3 has 13 amino acids. CDR3 in DNA: TGTGCCAGCAGTCCCTCTTTGGCAGTTGAAGCTTTCTTT. As protein: CASSPSLAVEAFF.

The chain recombines TRBV18 with TRBJ1-4; possible D gene TRBD1, 5 bases. There are 13 residues in the CDR3. The germline V gene has CDR1 KGHSH and CDR2 LQKENI. V lost 3 bases and J lost 7, with 9 bases in between. CDR3 sequence (DNA): TGTGCCAGCTCACCGGGACGGGTTGAAAAACTGTTTTTT. It yields the protein CASSPGRVEKLFF.

The chain is built from TRBV5-4 and TRBJ2-6; no clear D gene. Germline V gene sequence: CDR1 SGHNT, CDR2 YYREEE (reference sequence). The ends were cut back, 1 base at V and 0 bases at J, with 8 bases in the middle. The CDR3 sequence is 16 residues long. The CDR3: CASSLFSFSGANVLTF. The CDR3 DNA is TGTGCCAGCAGCTTGTTCAGCTTCTCTGGGGCCAACGTCCTGACTTTC. Variable domain in full (rest from reference TRBV5-4 and TRBJ2-6): ETGVTQSPTHLIKTRGQQVTLRCSSQSGHNTVSWYQQALGQGPQFIFQYYREEENGRGNFPPRFSGLQFPNYSSELNVNALELDDSALYLCASSLFSFSGANVLTFGAGSRLTVL.

V usage is TRBV29-1 and J usage is TRBJ2-2, with D unclear. The CDR3 extends over 14 amino acids. Germline assignment: CDR1 SQVTM and CDR2 ANQGSEA. The V end was cut by 4 bases, the J end by 4 bases, with 13 bases between. This CDR3 is CSVGEGSGTGELFF. The CDR3 coding sequence is TGCAGCGTTGGAGAAGGGTCGGGCACCGGGGAGCTGTTTTTT.

V gene TRBV7-8 combines with J gene TRBJ1-2; D remains unclear. CDR1 is SGHVS, CDR2 FQNEAQ, per germline. V was clipped by 3 bases and J by 0 bases, with 17 bases between them. The CDR3 runs 17 residues. The CDR3 sequence is CASSFTRSTDTNYGYTF. CDR3 DNA sequence: TGTGCCAGCAGCTTTACGAGATCAACAGACACTAACTATGGCTACACCTTC.

Only a few counts were recorded for this clone. The chain carries TRBV7-9 and TRBJ2-7, with TRBD1 identical over 8 bases. J lost 5 bases, V lost 5 bases, and 5 bases had no gene match. Germline CDR1 and CDR2: SEHNR and FQNEAQ (reference sequence). CDR3 length: 13 residues. This CDR3 reads CASSETGAHEQYV. The CDR3 DNA reads as TGTGCCAGCAGCGAGACAGGGGCGCACGAGCAGTACGTC.

This clone turned up a few times. This chain uses TRBV18 with TRBJ1-3; 8 bases agree with TRBD1. The V gene's germline CDR1 is KGHSH and CDR2 LQKENI. Unmatched junction bases numbered 1, after V lost 3 bases and J lost 3 bases. The CDR3 is 14 amino acids. The DNA of the CDR3 is TGTGCCAGCTCACCGGGGACAGGTGGAAACACCATATATTTT. This sequence encodes CASSPGTGGNTIYF. Full variable domain (rest looked up from reference TRBV18 and TRBJ1-3): NAGVMQNPRHLVRRRGQEARLRCSPMKGHSHVYWYRQLPEEGLKFMVYLQKENIIDESGMPKERFSAEFPKEGPSILRIQQVVRGDSAAYFCASSPGTGGNTIYFGEGSWLTVV.